The 27 T cell receptor beta chains below were found in one sample sequenced in a study of shared clonotypes between healthy human individuals. Clones were sequenced by immunoSEQ multiplex PCR, and TCRdb holds only the in-frame ones, with some missing. The sample records roughly 2 million clones, around 95% being singletons. The sample taken for sequencing was naive CD4+ T cells sorted from blood. Noted subset: CD45RA+ positively selected. These receptors were collected from a young man in good health.

This chain links TRBV7-2 with TRBJ1-5, with 8 nucleotides matching TRBD1. V shed 1 base and J 5 bases; nucleotides not matched to a gene: 4. From germline, CDR1 is SGHTA and CDR2 FQGNSA. This CDR3 has 15 residues. CDR3 coding DNA: TGTGCCAGCAGCTTAGAAACAGGGGGGTATCAGCCCCAGCATTTT. Its translation: CASSLETGGYQPQHF.

V gene TRBV5-6 combines with J gene TRBJ2-4; unclear D gene. The CDR3 spans 15 residues. CDR1 SGHDT and CDR2 YYEEEE come from the germline V gene. V was trimmed by 4 bases and J by 0 bases, leaving 11 bases between them. CDR3: CASSTFDSAKNIQYF. CDR3 DNA: TGTGCCAGCAGCACGTTCGATTCAGCCAAAAACATTCAGTACTTC.

V is TRBV9 and J is TRBJ2-7, with a possible D match to TRBD2 (5 bases). There are 17 residues in the CDR3. CDR1 is SGDLS and CDR2 is YYNGEE in the germline V gene. Trimming removed 4 bases from V and 0 bases from J, with 20 bases in between. The CDR3 region is CASSFSGEWTRSYEQYF. CDR3 sequence (DNA): TGTGCCAGCAGCTTCTCTGGGGAGTGGACCCGCTCCTACGAGCAGTACTTC.

V is TRBV20-1 and J is TRBJ1-4; D remains unclear. Germline lookup yields CDR1 DFQATT and CDR2 SNEGSKA (reference sequence). Trimming shortened V by 6 bases and J by 8 bases, and 10 bases separated the two germline ends. The CDR3 extends over 11 amino acids. CDR3 in amino acids: CSAPRREKLFF. The DNA of the CDR3 is TGCAGTGCCCCGCGTCGGGAAAAACTGTTTTTT.

The CDR3 here is CAISEPGQGRAEAFF. CDR3 coding DNA: TGTGCCATCAGTGAGCCGGGACAGGGAAGGGCTGAAGCTTTCTTT. V is TRBV10-3 and J is TRBJ1-1; 9 bases agree with TRBD1. Germline CDR1 reads ENHRY; CDR2 reads SYGVKD. The CDR3 totals 15 residues. V was pared by 2 bases and J by 6 bases, with 7 bases of the junction left unmatched.

The J gene is TRBJ1-6, the V gene TRBV6-5; 7 bases match TRBD1. With 6 bases clipped from V and 9 bases from J, the junction kept 8 bases outside the gene matches. This CDR3 region has 14 residues. The germline V gene encodes CDR1 MNHEY and CDR2 SVGAGI. CDR3 DNA sequence: TGTGCCAGCAGCTACGACAGGGTCGGTTCACCCCTCCACTTT. Encoded protein: CASSYDRVGSPLHF.

The chain couples TRBV28 to TRBJ2-2, with 7 bases identical to TRBD1. The CDR3 is 13 amino acids. Germline V lookup: CDR1 MDHEN, CDR2 SYDVKM. Trimming at V came to 8 bases and at J to 2 bases, leaving 2 bases not matched to a gene. CDR3 bases: TGTGCCAGCCGGGACAGCAACACCGGGGAGCTGTTTTTT. Protein sequence: CASRDSNTGELFF. Full variable domain (outside the CDR3, taken from reference TRBV28 and TRBJ2-2): DVKVTQSSRYLVKRTGEKVFLECVQDMDHENMFWYRQDPGLGLRLIYFSYDVKMKEKGDIPEGYSVSREKKERFSLILESASTNQTSMYLCASRDSNTGELFFGEGSRLTVL.

The V call is TRBV28, the J call TRBJ1-1; no clear D. Trimming took 2 bases from V and 4 from J, leaving 11 bases between them. The CDR3 length is 14 residues. Germline V gives CDR1 MDHEN, CDR2 SYDVKM. CDR3 in DNA: TGTGCCAGCAGTTTAGGAGGAGAAAGCACTGAAGCTTTCTTT. This sequence encodes CASSLGGESTEAFF.

The chain employs TRBV10-2 and TRBJ2-3; 11 bases match TRBD2. Trimming cost V 5 bases and J 8 bases; bases outside gene matches: 6. Per germline, CDR1 WSHSY and CDR2 SAAADI. CDR3 length: 14 amino acids. CDR3 sequence reads: CASSPGTSGGTQYF. The CDR3 DNA reads TGCGCCAGCAGTCCCGGGACTAGCGGAGGTACGCAGTATTTT.

This sequence joins TRBV15 and TRBJ2-3; 9 positions match TRBD2. This CDR3 has 20 residues. Trimming at V came to 0 bases and at J to 2 bases, leaving 15 bases not matched to a gene. Germline V gene data show CDR1 as LNHNV and CDR2 as YYDKDF (reference sequence). The CDR3: CATSRDNKVVAGDSTDTQYF. CDR3 sequence (DNA): TGTGCCACCAGCAGAGATAATAAGGTGGTAGCGGGGGACTCCACAGATACGCAGTATTTT.

The genes are TRBV14 and TRBJ2-4; possible D gene TRBD2, 6 bases. Trimming shortened V by 4 bases and J by 0 bases, and 10 bases separated the two germline ends. The CDR3 is made up of 15 amino acids. Germline assignment: CDR1 SGHDN and CDR2 FVKESK. In DNA, the CDR3 is TGTGCCAGCAGCCCCGGAGGGCTAGCCAAAAACATTCAGTACTTC. Its protein product is CASSPGGLAKNIQYF.

This clone was detected only once. The chain uses TRBV7-2 and TRBJ1-2; D not certain. Germline V gene data show CDR1 as SGHTA and CDR2 as FQGNSA. CDR3 length: 13 amino acids. The ends were cut back, 5 bases at V and 8 bases at J, with 15 bases in the middle. The CDR3 sequence: CASSQDGPGGYTF. The CDR3 nucleotides are TGTGCCAGCAGCCAGGACGGGCCAGGCGGCTACACCTTC. Full variable domain (missing parts from reference TRBV7-2 and TRBJ1-2): GAGVSQSPSNKVTEKGKDVELRCDPISGHTALYWYRQSLGQGLEFLIYFQGNSAPDKSGLPSDRFSAERTGGSVSTLTIQRTQQEDSAVYLCASSQDGPGGYTFGSGTRLTVV.

This clone showed up just once. This sequence joins TRBV6-5 and TRBJ1-6; the D gene is possibly TRBD1 (5 bases). V lost 6 bases and J 7 bases, leaving 16 bases between the germline ends. Germline assignment: CDR1 MNHEY and CDR2 SVGAGI. The CDR3 is 15 residues long. The CDR3 bases are TGTGCCAGCAGGGGCAGGGTCAACAAAAATTCACCCCTCCACTTT. Residues: CASRGRVNKNSPLHF.

The chain has TRBV18 and TRBJ1-1, with TRBD1 matching 7 bases. After removal of 1 base from V and 3 bases from J, the junction contained 5 bases not matched to a gene. Germline CDR1 reads KGHSH; CDR2 reads LQKENI. The CDR3 consists of 15 residues. CDR3 sequence: CASSPLPGGYTEAFF. In DNA, the CDR3 is TGTGCCAGCTCACCACTACCAGGGGGATACACTGAAGCTTTCTTT.

The rearrangement links TRBV7-2 to TRBJ1-2; D uncertain. This CDR3 has 16 amino acids. CDR1 SGHTA and CDR2 FQGNSA come from the germline V gene. V lost 1 base to trimming and J lost 4 bases, with 16 bases between them. The CDR3 coding sequence is TGTGCCAGCAGCTTAGAAAATTACGGCGGGTCCTATGGCTACACCTTC. Protein product: CASSLENYGGSYGYTF.

This chain links TRBV5-4 with TRBJ2-3; 10 bases fit TRBD2. CDR1 and CDR2 from the germline V gene are SGHNT and YYREEE (reference sequence). After removal of 4 bases from V and 2 bases from J, the junction contained 4 bases not matched to a gene. The CDR3 spans 15 residues. CDR3 coding DNA: TGTGCCAGCAGCGCAGGACTAGCGGACACAGATACGCAGTATTTT. Protein: CASSAGLADTDTQYF.

The V call is TRBV5-4, the J call TRBJ2-2; D gene unclear. The germline gives CDR1 SGHNT, CDR2 YYREEE (reference sequence). V shed 4 bases and J shed 0 bases, with 13 bases lying between them. CDR3 length: 16 amino acids. CDR3 sequence reads: CASSLWASANTGELFF. The CDR3, as DNA: TGTGCCAGCAGCCTTTGGGCCTCAGCGAACACCGGGGAGCTGTTTTTT.

The chain combines TRBV6-5 with TRBJ2-1; 15 bases match TRBD2. The CDR3 runs 15 residues. V shed 5 bases and J 10 bases; nucleotides not matched to a gene: 6. Germline V gene data show CDR1 as MNHEY and CDR2 as SVGAGI. The CDR3 sequence: CASSPPGLAGGEQFF. The CDR3 DNA reads TGTGCCAGCAGTCCTCCGGGACTAGCGGGGGGCGAGCAGTTCTTC.

The chain carries TRBV11-2 and TRBJ2-7; 9 bases align to TRBD1. Trimming took 5 bases from V and 0 from J; bases not matched to a gene: 8. The CDR3 is made up of 16 amino acids. Per germline, CDR1 SGHAT and CDR2 FQNNGV. The CDR3, as DNA: TGTGCCAGCAGCGCGACAGGGGGACTCCTCTCCTACGAGCAGTACTTC. Translated: CASSATGGLLSYEQYF.

The rearrangement links TRBV19 to TRBJ1-2, with a weak D call TRBD1 (6 bases). Trimming removed 4 bases at V and 3 bases at J, with 9 bases between. Germline assignment: CDR1 LNHDA and CDR2 SQIVND (reference sequence). CDR3 length: 13 amino acids. The CDR3 DNA is TGTGCCAGTAGTAACAGGGAGGACTATGGCTACACCTTC. Its translation is CASSNREDYGYTF.

The chain recombines TRBV2 with TRBJ1-1; no reliable D call. The CDR3 extends over 12 amino acids. The V end was cut by 3 bases, the J end by 7 bases, with 9 bases between. The germline gives CDR1 SNHLY, CDR2 FYNNEI. CDR3 sequence: CASSDVGFEAFF. The CDR3 DNA reads TGTGCCAGCAGTGATGTGGGGTTTGAAGCTTTCTTT.

CDR3 nucleotides: TGTGCCAGCAGCGTAGGCGGACTAGCGGGAGAACGGTTCGCCTACAATGAGCAGTTCTTC. The encoded protein is CASSVGGLAGERFAYNEQFF. V is TRBV9 and J is TRBJ2-1, with 13 bases that match TRBD2. The CDR3 has 20 amino acids. V lost 0 bases to trimming and J lost 2 bases; unmatched junction nucleotides: 11. CDR1 SGDLS and CDR2 YYNGEE come from the germline V gene.

The CDR3 DNA reads TGTGCCAGCTCACCACCGGGGATGGATACGCAGTATTTT. This sequence encodes CASSPPGMDTQYF. The chain joins TRBV18 to TRBJ2-3, with D uncertain. Germline CDR1 KGHSH, CDR2 LQKENI. CDR3 length: 13 residues. Trimming cost V 0 bases and J 6 bases, with 7 bases left between them.

The table lists this clone with a count of one. The V gene is TRBV7-2, the J gene TRBJ1-1, with D hard to call. CDR1 is SGHTA and CDR2 is FQGNSA in the germline V gene. The V end was cut by 1 base, the J end by 11 bases, with 11 bases between. The CDR3 consists of 12 residues. CDR3 in amino acids: CASSLGEKTAFF. The CDR3 DNA sequence: TGTGCCAGCAGCTTAGGGGAGAAAACGGCTTTCTTT.

The chain couples TRBV29-1 to TRBJ2-3, with D possibly being TRBD2 (6 bases). The CDR3 loop spans 15 amino acids. Deletions cut 6 bases from V and 3 bases from J, with 19 bases between. The germline gives CDR1 SQVTM, CDR2 ANQGSEA. CDR3: CSVPPGAGRTDTQYF. The CDR3 bases are TGCAGCGTCCCCCCCGGGGCGGGACGGACAGATACGCAGTATTTT.

This chain uses TRBV6-5 with TRBJ2-5; the D gene is possibly TRBD2 (6 bases). This CDR3 comprises 14 residues. In germline, CDR1 is MNHEY, CDR2 SVGAGI. Trimming left V 6 bases short and J 5 bases short, with 16 bases between. CDR3 sequence: CASSQVGLGETQYF. The CDR3 DNA reads TGTGCCAGCAGCCAAGTGGGACTGGGGGAGACCCAGTACTTC.

About this clone itself: This sample also contains other DNA sequences that code for the same CDR3. The chain combines TRBV6-1 with TRBJ1-1; the D gene is possibly TRBD1 (6 bases). The V end lost 5 bases, the J end lost 4 bases, and 11 bases lay between the germline ends. The V gene's germline CDR1 is MNHNS and CDR2 SASEGT. CDR3 length equals 13 residues. CDR3 nucleotides: TGTGCCAGCAGTCCCTTAGGGGGCACTGAAGCTTTCTTT. It yields the protein CASSPLGGTEAFF.